The 23 T cell receptor beta chains listed next were all sequenced from one sample in a study of T-cell memory formation after mild COVID-19. MiXCR was run by TCRdb on the 5' RACE reads, yielding one entry per CDR3 protein. Of hundreds of thousands of distinct CDR3 sequences listed, 25% to 30% are singletons. Sequenced: PBMCs or a T cell subset sorted from them (not recorded which). Receptors originate from an adult woman who had mild COVID-19 (a few samples of this study predate the infection). Cell type and time point are not known.

J is TRBJ2-3 and V is TRBV11-2, with 7 bases matching TRBD2. This CDR3 has 16 amino acids. J gave up 6 bases and V 6 bases, and 15 bases lay outside the gene matches. CDR1 and CDR2 from the germline V gene are SGHAT and FQNNGV. CDR3 sequence: CASRVTPSGYRDTQYF. DNA for the CDR3: TGTGCCAGCAGGGTTACTCCTAGCGGATACAGGGATACGCAGTATTTT.

This CDR3 reads CATSRGTGINQPQHF. DNA of the CDR3: TGTGCCACCAGCAGAGGGACTGGAATTAATCAGCCCCAGCATTTT. J is TRBJ1-5 and V is TRBV15, with unresolved D. Trimming stripped 1 base from V and 4 bases from J, with 11 bases between. CDR1 and CDR2 from the germline V gene are LNHNV and YYDKDF (reference sequence). The CDR3 consists of 15 residues.

The sample holds a few counts of this clonotype. This rearrangement joins TRBV5-1 to TRBJ2-1, with no clear D. This CDR3 has 11 residues. V lost 4 bases and J 7 bases, leaving 6 bases between the germline ends. Germline CDR1 reads SGHRS; CDR2 reads YFSETQ. The CDR3 loop reads CASSPENEQFF. The CDR3 nucleotides read TGCGCCAGCAGCCCCGAGAATGAGCAGTTCTTC.

V usage is TRBV20-1 and J usage is TRBJ2-1, with TRBD1 as a possible D gene (6 bases). CDR3 length: 15 amino acids. Trimming pared 3 bases from V and 0 bases from J, leaving 12 bases between. Germline V lookup: CDR1 DFQATT, CDR2 SNEGSKA (reference sequence). The CDR3 is CSASHRAVSYNEQFF. The CDR3 coding sequence is TGCAGTGCTAGCCACAGGGCCGTCTCCTACAATGAGCAGTTCTTC.

Remarks on this clonotype: A much larger clone differs by one base, so this may be a read error. This chain joins TRBV5-1 and TRBJ2-3, with D possibly matching TRBD1 (6 bases). The V gene's germline CDR1 is SGHRS and CDR2 YFSETQ. This CDR3 comprises 15 residues. Trimming took 4 bases from V and 2 from J, leaving 14 bases between them. The CDR3 region is CASSVTGCNTDTQYF. In nucleotides, the CDR3 is TGCGCCAGCAGCGTCACAGGGTGTAACACAGATACGCAGTATTTT.

The V call is TRBV5-1, the J call TRBJ2-7, with D perhaps matching TRBD1 (6 bases). The V and J ends lost 4 bases and 2 bases respectively, with 16 bases between them. In germline, CDR1 is SGHRS, CDR2 YFSETQ. The CDR3 runs 15 residues. CDR3 in DNA: TGCGCCAGCAGCAGAGCAGAGGGGGAAACCTACGAGCAGTACTTC. Translation: CASSRAEGETYEQYF.

The chain combines TRBV3-1 with TRBJ2-1; D is unresolved. The CDR3 contains 14 residues. V was pared by 1 base and J by 2 bases, with 6 bases between. Germline-derived CDR1 and CDR2 are LGHDT and YNNKEL (reference sequence). The CDR3 protein is CASSQGTTYNEQFF. For the CDR3, the DNA is TGTGCCAGCAGCCAAGGTACGACCTACAATGAGCAGTTCTTC.

This clonotype was detected a few times. The chain has TRBV29-1 and TRBJ2-3; D unresolved. Germline-derived CDR1 and CDR2 are SQVTM and ANQGSEA. V was shortened by 7 bases and J by 2 bases, with 13 bases between the two germline ends. This CDR3 is 13 amino acids long. CDR3 loop: CSGKTPITDTQYF. CDR3 coding DNA: TGCAGCGGGAAGACACCTATCACAGATACGCAGTATTTT.

The chain combines TRBV15 with TRBJ2-7; maybe TRBD1 (5 bases). Germline assignment: CDR1 LNHNV and CDR2 YYDKDF (reference sequence). Trimming removed 4 bases at V and 4 bases at J, with 11 bases between. The CDR3 length is 13 residues. Written as DNA, the CDR3 is TGTGCCACCAGCACTCGAACAGGATACGAGCAGTACTTC. Protein product: CATSTRTGYEQYF. The complete variable domain, with remaining parts taken from reference TRBV15 and TRBJ2-7, reads DAMVIQNPRYQVTQFGKPVTLSCSQTLNHNVMYWYQQKSSQAPKLLFHYYDKDFNNEADTPDNFQSRRPNTSFCFLDIRSPGLGDTAMYLCATSTRTGYEQYFGPGTRLTVT.

This clonotype was detected once. V and J are TRBV20-1 and TRBJ1-5; D is undetermined. This CDR3 has 15 amino acids. Germline CDR1 is DFQATT and CDR2 is SNEGSKA (reference sequence). Trimming removed 0 bases from V and 7 bases from J, with 16 bases in between. The CDR3 sequence: CSARDERSLGQPQHF. In DNA, the CDR3 is TGCAGTGCTAGAGATGAGAGGAGTTTGGGGCAGCCCCAGCATTTT.

This clonotype occurred a few times. The genes are TRBV4-1 and TRBJ2-1; 14 nucleotides line up with TRBD2. This CDR3 has 18 residues. Germline V gene sequence: CDR1 MGHRA, CDR2 YSYEKL. The V gene end was trimmed by 4 bases and the J gene end by 0 bases; junction bases not matched to a gene: 5. The DNA of the CDR3 is TGCGCCAGCAGCCGTTGGACTAGCGGGGGGATCTCCTACAATGAGCAGTTCTTC. As protein: CASSRWTSGGISYNEQFF.

The chain carries TRBV12-3 or TRBV12-4 and TRBJ2-7; D is possibly TRBD1 (6 bases). CDR3 length equals 17 residues. The germline V and J ends were trimmed by 3 bases and 2 bases, with 20 bases remaining between them. CDR3 residues: CASSFFLERDNPYEQYF. In DNA form, the CDR3 reads TGTGCCAGCAGTTTCTTCCTGGAACGGGACAACCCCTACGAGCAGTACTTC.

This rearrangement joins TRBV6-2 or TRBV6-3 to TRBJ2-5, with 7 positions matching TRBD1. The CDR3 runs 13 residues. Per the germline V gene, CDR1 is MNHEY and CDR2 is SVGEGT. The junction had 6 bases not matched to a gene; V was cut back by 6 bases and J by 5 bases. The CDR3 DNA follows: TGTGCCAGCAGGAGGGGGCAGGGGGAGACCCAGTACTTC. This codes for CASRRGQGETQYF.

This clonotype was recorded a few times. The V and J genes are TRBV18 and TRBJ1-1, with D unclear. CDR3 size: 16 residues. The V and J ends lost 3 bases and 0 bases respectively, with 14 bases between them. Germline CDR1 is KGHSH and CDR2 is LQKENI. For the CDR3, the DNA is TGTGCCAGCTCACCTGTAGCGGACCTCATGAACACTGAAGCTTTCTTT. Amino acid sequence: CASSPVADLMNTEAFF.

This clonotype was seen a handful of times. The rearrangement links TRBV25-1 to TRBJ1-5; D call uncertain. CDR3 length: 17 amino acids. Trimming stripped 4 bases from V and 0 bases from J, with 16 bases between. CDR1 and CDR2 from the germline V gene are MGHDK and SYGVNS. CDR3 sequence: CASSAGAENHSNQPQHF. As DNA, the CDR3 is TGTGCCAGCAGTGCCGGTGCAGAGAACCATAGCAATCAGCCCCAGCATTTT.

The chain is built from TRBV7-2 and TRBJ2-7; 7 nucleotides agree with TRBD2. Germline CDR1 reads SGHTA; CDR2 reads FQGNSA. Trimming cost V 0 bases and J 2 bases; bases outside gene matches: 7. The CDR3 runs to 16 residues. The CDR3 is CASSLATGTMPYEQYF. In DNA, the CDR3 is TGTGCCAGCAGCTTAGCCACCGGGACTATGCCCTACGAGCAGTACTTC.

The genes are TRBV5-1 and TRBJ2-7, with 9 bases aligning to TRBD1. This CDR3 is built from 14 residues. Germline V lookup: CDR1 SGHRS, CDR2 YFSETQ. V lost 3 bases, J lost 5 bases, and 6 bases stayed unmatched. CDR3 protein: CASSSNRGPNEQYF. For the CDR3, the DNA is TGCGCCAGCAGCTCCAACAGGGGGCCAAACGAGCAGTACTTC. Looking up the rest from reference TRBV5-1 and TRBJ2-7 gives the full variable domain: KAGVTQTPRYLIKTRGQQVTLSCSPISGHRSVSWYQQTPGQGLQFLFEYFSETQRNKGNFPGRFSGRQFSNSRSEMNVSTLELGDSALYLCASSSNRGPNEQYFGPGTRLTVT.

This chain connects TRBV5-1 to TRBJ2-2; D remains unclear. Looked up from germline, CDR1 is SGHRS and CDR2 is YFSETQ. The CDR3 extends over 13 amino acids. Trimming left V 3 bases short and J 2 bases short, with 5 bases between. CDR3 in amino acids: CASSSDNTGELFF. CDR3 DNA: TGCGCCAGCAGCTCCGATAACACCGGGGAGCTGTTTTTT.

This sequence joins TRBV7-2 and TRBJ2-3; D unclear. Per the germline V gene, CDR1 is SGHTA and CDR2 is FQGNSA. The V end lost 2 bases, the J end lost 3 bases, and 6 bases lay between the germline ends. CDR3 length: 13 residues. The CDR3 coding sequence is TGTGCCAGCAGCTTATGGCTGACAGATACGCAGTATTTT. Residues: CASSLWLTDTQYF.

This clonotype was seen only a few times. This rearrangement joins TRBV5-4 to TRBJ1-2, with 7 bases that match TRBD1. The V and J ends lost 3 bases and 2 bases, in that order; junction bases with no gene match: 7. The CDR3 is made up of 15 amino acids. Germline CDR1 reads SGHNT; CDR2 reads YYREEE (reference sequence). The DNA of the CDR3 is TGTGCCAGCAGCTCCGGGACAGTGCGAAACTATGGCTACACCTTC. Its translation: CASSSGTVRNYGYTF. The full variable domain, in which reference TRBV5-4 and TRBJ1-2 provide the parts outside the CDR3, is ETGVTQSPTHLIKTRGQQVTLRCSSQSGHNTVSWYQQALGQGPQFIFQYYREEENGRGNFPPRFSGLQFPNYSSELNVNALELDDSALYLCASSSGTVRNYGYTFGSGTRLTVV.

The chain couples TRBV7-9 to TRBJ2-1; TRBD1 might be the D (6 bases). Germline assignment: CDR1 SEHNR and CDR2 FQNEAQ (reference sequence). This CDR3 is 13 amino acids long. Deletions cut 4 bases from V and 8 bases from J, with 12 bases between. The CDR3 DNA follows: TGTGCCAGCAGCTCCCTGGGACATTATGAGCAGTTCTTC. It translates to CASSSLGHYEQFF.

The chain combines TRBV2 with TRBJ2-7; 8 nucleotides align to TRBD2. The CDR3 runs 14 residues. Germline assignment: CDR1 SNHLY and CDR2 FYNNEI. Trimming removed 6 bases from V and 2 bases from J; junction bases left unmatched: 6. CDR3 region: CASSQEAGAYEQYF. In DNA, the CDR3 is TGTGCCAGCAGCCAAGAAGCGGGGGCCTACGAGCAGTACTTC. Using reference TRBV2 and TRBJ2-7 for the parts outside the CDR3, the full variable domain is EPEVTQTPSHQVTQMGQEVILRCVPISNHLYFYWYRQILGQKVEFLVSFYNNEISEKSEIFDDQFSVERPDGSNFTLKIRSTKLEDSAMYFCASSQEAGAYEQYFGPGTRLTVT.

This clonotype was observed a handful of times. V gene TRBV7-9 combines with J gene TRBJ1-3; D call uncertain. The length of the CDR3 is 17 residues. Trimming stripped 5 bases from V and 0 bases from J, with 17 bases between. Germline V gene lookup returns CDR1 SEHNR and CDR2 FQNEAQ (reference sequence). In DNA form, the CDR3 reads TGTGCCAGCAGCCGTGGGATGGCCCTTAGCTCTGGAAACACCATATATTTT. Amino acid sequence: CASSRGMALSSGNTIYF.